The 19 T cell receptor beta chains reported below all come from one sample, sequenced in a study of T cell responses to AZD1222 COVID-19 vaccine. Clones were sequenced by immunoSEQ multiplex PCR, and TCRdb holds only the in-frame ones, with some missing. The profile shows around 150,000 clones, 75% to 95% of them singletons. The specimen comprised peripheral blood, sampled 28 days after the second AZD1222 dose. Source of these receptors: an adult who received the AZD1222 COVID-19 vaccine.

The chain recombines TRBV2 with TRBJ1-1; D gene uncertain. This CDR3 is built from 14 residues. Trimming took off 3 bases at V and 0 bases at J, with 8 bases between the two ends. Per germline, CDR1 SNHLY and CDR2 FYNNEI. CDR3 bases: TGTGCCAGCAGTGACCCCCCGGTGAACACTGAAGCTTTCTTT. It translates to CASSDPPVNTEAFF.

This chain connects TRBV10-3 to TRBJ1-2; 8 nucleotides match TRBD1. The CDR3 extends over 16 amino acids. The V and J ends lost 0 bases and 1 base, in that order; junction bases with no gene match: 4. The germline V gene encodes CDR1 ENHRY and CDR2 SYGVKD. The CDR3 protein is CAISESGRGLNYGYTF. For the CDR3, the DNA is TGTGCCATCAGTGAGTCGGGCAGGGGGCTTAACTATGGCTACACCTTC.

The V and J genes are TRBV27 and TRBJ2-7; D remains unclear. V lost 2 bases and J 3 bases, leaving 8 bases between the germline ends. Germline V lookup: CDR1 MNHEY, CDR2 SMNVEV (reference sequence). The CDR3 length is 13 residues. The CDR3 bases are TGTGCCAGCAGTTTAAGTAGGGACTACGAGCAGTACTTC. This encodes CASSLSRDYEQYF.

For the CDR3, the DNA is TGTGCCAGCTCAAAACAGGGGAGTAGCAATCAGCCCCAGCATTTT. It translates to CASSKQGSSNQPQHF. The chain employs TRBV18 and TRBJ1-5, with 7 bases fitting TRBD1. The junction had 4 bases not matched to a gene; V was cut back by 5 bases and J by 0 bases. The CDR3 loop spans 15 amino acids. Looked up from germline, CDR1 is KGHSH and CDR2 is LQKENI.

The rearrangement links TRBV4-1 to TRBJ2-7; 9 nucleotides line up with TRBD2. CDR3 size: 16 residues. CDR1 is MGHRA and CDR2 is YSYEKL in the germline V gene. V trimming: 0 bases; J trimming: 7 bases; junction bases outside the gene matches: 10. The DNA of the CDR3 is TGCGCCAGCAGCCAAGACGCCGCGGGAGGGCCGGGAGAGCAGTACTTC. It codes for CASSQDAAGGPGEQYF.

The V and J genes are TRBV12-3 or TRBV12-4 and TRBJ1-1, with D maybe TRBD1 (5 bases). There are 13 residues in the CDR3. V lost 5 bases to trimming and J lost 1 base, with 8 bases between them. CDR3 sequence: CASSPGANTEAFF. In DNA, the CDR3 is TGTGCCAGCAGTCCCGGGGCGAACACTGAAGCTTTCTTT.

The gene calls are TRBV7-2 and TRBJ2-1; 10 nucleotides align to TRBD1. The CDR3 consists of 15 residues. Germline V gene lookup returns CDR1 SGHTA and CDR2 FQGNSA. After removal of 4 bases from V and 6 bases from J, the junction contained 6 bases not matched to a gene. Here the CDR3 DNA reads TGTGCCAGCAGCTCGGACAGGGGGGTAGTCAATGAGCAGTTCTTC. Translated, it gives CASSSDRGVVNEQFF.

This rearrangement joins TRBV5-1 to TRBJ2-1; D unclear. The CDR3 is made up of 13 amino acids. Germline lookup yields CDR1 SGHRS and CDR2 YFSETQ. Trimming shortened V by 7 bases and J by 0 bases, and 8 bases separated the two germline ends. CDR3 region: CASADNSYNEQFF. DNA of the CDR3: TGCGCCAGCGCAGACAACTCCTACAATGAGCAGTTCTTC.

The chain recombines TRBV27 with TRBJ2-4, with D unclear. Germline V CDR1 and CDR2: MNHEY, SMNVEV (reference sequence). V was pared by 5 bases and J by 7 bases, with 12 bases between. The CDR3 contains 13 residues. CDR3 residues: CASSPPTRNIQYF. The CDR3 bases are TGTGCCAGCAGTCCCCCAACACGGAACATTCAGTACTTC.

This clone was seen more than once but under ten times. The J gene is TRBJ2-7, the V gene TRBV9, with TRBD2 matching 8 bases. Trimming removed 3 bases from V and 2 bases from J; junction bases left unmatched: 10. The CDR3 is 16 amino acids. Germline V lookup: CDR1 SGDLS, CDR2 YYNGEE. DNA for the CDR3: TGTGCCAGCAGCGCAGCTAGCGGGCGTCCTCCCTACGAGCAGTACTTC. Translated: CASSAASGRPPYEQYF.

CDR3 DNA: TGTGCCAGCAGCTCCGGTACACAACCCCCGAGGAACACTGAAGCTTTCTTT. It translates to CASSSGTQPPRNTEAFF. This chain connects TRBV11-2 to TRBJ1-1; D not certain. Germline V lookup: CDR1 SGHAT, CDR2 FQNNGV. The germline V and J ends were trimmed by 4 bases and 1 base, with 19 bases remaining between them. The CDR3 spans 17 residues.

V usage is TRBV29-1 and J usage is TRBJ2-1; a weak D match, TRBD1 (6 bases). There are 15 residues in the CDR3. Germline assignment: CDR1 SQVTM and CDR2 ANQGSEA. Trimming took 6 bases from V and 4 from J, leaving 19 bases between them. CDR3 coding DNA: TGCAGCGTCAACAGAAACAGGGCGGATTACAATGAGCAGTTCTTC. Its translation is CSVNRNRADYNEQFF.

J is TRBJ1-6 and V is TRBV14, with a tentative D call TRBD1 (6 bases). Germline V CDR1 and CDR2: SGHDN, FVKESK. CDR3 length: 15 amino acids. Trimming removed 3 bases from V and 10 bases from J, with 16 bases in between. In DNA, the CDR3 is TGTGCCAGCAGCCAGACGACAGGAGTAGCGTCACCCCTCCACTTT. Its protein is CASSQTTGVASPLHF.

As for this clone: One junction end disagrees with the germline gene, perhaps due to a read error. V gene TRBV6-6 combines with J gene TRBJ2-1, with D possibly being TRBD2 (6 bases). Germline V gene data show CDR1 as MNHNY and CDR2 as SVGAGI (reference sequence). The length of the CDR3 is 15 residues. Here the CDR3 DNA reads TGTGCCAGTAGTTATTACGACGGGGGAAGGTATGAGCAGTTCTTC. It codes for CASSYYDGGRYEQFF.

The V call is TRBV19, the J call TRBJ1-5; D remains unclear. In germline, CDR1 is LNHDA, CDR2 SQIVND (reference sequence). The V and J ends lost 7 bases and 0 bases respectively, with 10 bases between them. The CDR3 length is 14 residues. The CDR3 sequence is CASNYGNSNQPQHF. The CDR3 coding sequence is TGTGCCAGTAATTACGGCAATAGCAATCAGCCCCAGCATTTT.

This rearrangement joins TRBV7-9 to TRBJ2-7, with D possibly TRBD1 on 6 matching bases. CDR1 SEHNR and CDR2 FQNEAQ come from the germline V gene (reference sequence). The V gene lost 4 bases and the J gene lost 0 bases, with 13 bases spanning the gap. The CDR3 spans 15 residues. CDR3 residues: CASSSRQDSSYEQYF. In nucleotides, the CDR3 is TGTGCCAGCAGCTCCCGACAGGACTCCTCCTACGAGCAGTACTTC.

This clone has just a few counts. The rearrangement links TRBV18 to TRBJ2-1; D not resolved. Deletions cut 0 bases from V and 6 bases from J, with 9 bases between. Germline V lookup: CDR1 KGHSH, CDR2 LQKENI. The CDR3 has 14 amino acids. CDR3 loop: CASSPPERLNEQFF. CDR3 DNA sequence: TGTGCCAGCTCACCACCCGAACGGCTCAATGAGCAGTTCTTC.

About this clone itself: Likely a read error: the CDR3 ends without its conserved phenylalanine or tryptophan. It is unclear where the CDR3 begins or ends on the DNA, so no DNA is shown, and the CDR3 is as TCRdb lists it. This chain connects TRBV12-3 or TRBV12-4 to TRBJ1-5; the table assigns TRBD1, which was not confirmed against the DNA. The CDR3 is made up of 12 amino acids, end residues included. The CDR3 sequence: CASSYPQGTLRM.

The V call is TRBV25-1, the J call TRBJ1-3; D may be TRBD1 (6 bases). CDR1 is MGHDK, CDR2 SYGVNS, per germline. The CDR3 covers 16 residues. Trimming shortened V by 0 bases and J by 0 bases, and 9 bases separated the two germline ends. CDR3 coding DNA: TGTGCCAGCAGTGAATATGGGGGCGACTCTGGAAACACCATATATTTT. This sequence encodes CASSEYGGDSGNTIYF.